This T cell receptor (beta chain) stems from a study of blood T cell repertoires in COVID-19. In the study overall: T cells, B-cell-depleted T cells, or PBMCs provided the cDNA or gDNA that served as material.

There are 16 residues in the CDR3. Germline values: CDR1 MGHRA, CDR2 YSYEKL. J was trimmed by 3 bases and V by 1 base; bases with no gene match: 9. This table comes from immunoSEQ multiplex PCR, and its TCRdb copy is limited to in-frame clones, with some not included. The sample includes more than 85,000 clones, 87% seen only once; the top ten take 4% to 5.5%. This clone was seen more than once but under ten times. This sequence joins TRBV4-1 and TRBJ2-7, with TRBD1 matching over 7 bases. What was sequenced was peripheral blood. This TCR was sampled from a woman aged 45-60 years with COVID-19, enrolled during active disease. The CDR3 DNA reads TGCGCCAGCAGCCAAGGGTTTTCGGGACAGAGCTACGAGCAGTACTTC. Translated, it gives CASSQGFSGQSYEQYF.